A single sample is the source of the 32 T cell receptor beta chains below, sequenced in a study of T cell changes during pregnancy in multiple sclerosis. Sequencing was performed with immunoSEQ multiplex PCR; in TCRdb, only in-frame clones are kept and a portion is missing. The sample includes about 86,000 clones, around 90% of them seen just once. Sequences were derived from peripheral blood, sampled in the first trimester of pregnancy. These receptors were collected from a female donor in good health, enrolled as a control in a pregnancy study.

The CDR3 DNA sequence: TGTGCCAGCAGCTTAGTTGGAGCCACAGATACGCAGTATTTT. Amino acids: CASSLVGATDTQYF. The chain couples TRBV7-2 to TRBJ2-3; D is unclear. The CDR3 loop spans 14 amino acids. The germline gives CDR1 SGHTA, CDR2 FQGNSA. The V end lost 1 base, the J end lost 2 bases, and 7 bases lay between the germline ends.

This chain joins TRBV4-2 and TRBJ1-2; D is uncertain. Looked up from germline, CDR1 is LGHNA and CDR2 is YNFKEQ. The CDR3 spans 15 residues. The V end lost 1 base, the J end lost 1 base, and 10 bases lay between the germline ends. In DNA, the CDR3 is TGTGCCAGCAGCCAAGCGGCAGCAGGTAACTATGGCTACACCTTC. Protein product: CASSQAAAGNYGYTF.

V is TRBV6-4 and J is TRBJ2-1, with 7 positions matching TRBD2. J was trimmed by 6 bases and V by 6 bases; bases with no gene match: 11. The CDR3 totals 15 residues. Looked up from germline, CDR1 is MRHNA and CDR2 is SNTAGT. CDR3 residues: CASSPLAHRANEQFF. In DNA, the CDR3 is TGTGCCAGCAGCCCACTAGCGCACCGAGCCAATGAGCAGTTCTTC.

The chain couples TRBV11-1 to TRBJ1-1; a weak D match, TRBD1 (6 bases). V lost 5 bases and J lost 0, with 19 bases in between. Germline lookup yields CDR1 SGHAT and CDR2 FQDESV (reference sequence). The CDR3 is 17 residues long. Written as DNA, the CDR3 is TGTGCCAGCAGCACGACCGGGACAACTACAATGAACACTGAAGCTTTCTTT. Protein product: CASSTTGTTTMNTEAFF.

The CDR3 DNA is TGTGCCACCAGCAGTCCCAAGGCCAGCCGGGGGACCAATGAGCAGTTCTTC. Protein sequence: CATSSPKASRGTNEQFF. The chain combines TRBV15 with TRBJ2-1, with D possibly TRBD2 on 6 matching bases. The length of the CDR3 is 17 residues. V lost 3 bases to trimming and J lost 6 bases, with 21 bases between them. Looked up from germline, CDR1 is LNHNV and CDR2 is YYDKDF (reference sequence).

V gene TRBV5-4 combines with J gene TRBJ2-3; the D gene is possibly TRBD2 (5 bases). The CDR3 spans 15 residues. Per the germline V gene, CDR1 is SGHNT and CDR2 is YYREEE (reference sequence). V was cut by 0 bases and J by 3 bases, with 11 bases left in between. The DNA of the CDR3 is TGTGCCAGCAGCTTGGGCGGGCTTCGGACAGATACGCAGTATTTT. Amino acid sequence: CASSLGGLRTDTQYF.

The chain recombines TRBV4-2 with TRBJ1-5; D gene ambiguous. CDR3 size: 13 residues. CDR1 LGHNA and CDR2 YNFKEQ come from the germline V gene. V lost 0 bases and J 13 bases, leaving 13 bases between the germline ends. This chain's CDR3 is CASSQEVKAAQHF. The CDR3 DNA sequence: TGTGCCAGCAGCCAAGAAGTCAAGGCGGCTCAGCATTTT.

This clone was observed once. This chain uses TRBV19 with TRBJ1-5; 9 bases agree with TRBD1. From germline, CDR1 is LNHDA and CDR2 SQIVND (reference sequence). This CDR3 has 22 residues. The ends lost 3 bases at V and 0 bases at J; junction bases unmatched: 21. This CDR3 is CASSIRDPEDRGDRYSNQPQHF. DNA for the CDR3: TGTGCCAGTAGTATTAGGGATCCCGAGGACAGGGGAGACAGGTATAGCAATCAGCCCCAGCATTTT.

The chain joins TRBV9 to TRBJ1-1; 7 bases are shared with TRBD1. The CDR3 totals 17 residues. CDR1 and CDR2 (germline): SGDLS, YYNGEE. With 4 bases clipped from V and 0 bases from J, the junction kept 12 bases outside the gene matches. In DNA, the CDR3 is TGTGCCAGCAGCCCAGAGACAGGGCTGAGGCTGAACACTGAAGCTTTCTTT. This codes for CASSPETGLRLNTEAFF.

V is TRBV4-3 and J is TRBJ1-5, with D tentatively TRBD1 (6 bases). This CDR3 is 15 amino acids long. Trimming left V 3 bases short and J 6 bases short, with 15 bases between. Per the germline V gene, CDR1 is LGHNA and CDR2 is YSLEER. In nucleotides, the CDR3 is TGCGCCAGCAGCCAGCTATGGGGGGGCGGTCAGCCCCAGCATTTT. Its protein product is CASSQLWGGGQPQHF.

This chain links TRBV5-1 with TRBJ1-5; D gene ambiguous. CDR3 size: 13 residues. V lost 2 bases and J lost 6, with 9 bases in between. Germline V CDR1 and CDR2: SGHRS, YFSETQ. CDR3 in DNA: TGCGCCAGCAGCTTAGAACCGGGTCAGCCCCAGCATTTT. It yields the protein CASSLEPGQPQHF.

Turning to this clone: No DNA is shown, since the ends of the CDR3 on it are uncertain; the CDR3 is the one TCRdb lists. The chain links TRBV9 to TRBJ2-1; the D call TRBD2 from the table was never checked on the DNA. Germline-derived CDR1 and CDR2 are SGDLS and YYNGEE. The CDR3 has 15 amino acids, counting both end residues. CDR3 protein: CASSVSLQSRGQQFF.

V gene TRBV7-8 combines with J gene TRBJ1-6; D is undetermined. Germline CDR1 and CDR2: SGHVS and FQNEAQ. This CDR3 has 15 residues. V was pared by 2 bases and J by 9 bases, with 14 bases between. CDR3 protein: CASSLNPRVPSPLHF. The CDR3 DNA reads as TGTGCCAGCAGCTTAAACCCAAGAGTTCCTTCACCCCTCCACTTT.

The CDR3 sequence: CASSLASSDSQYF. As DNA, the CDR3 is TGCGCCAGCAGCTTGGCGTCTAGCGACTCGCAGTATTTT. V and J are TRBV5-1 and TRBJ2-3; perhaps TRBD2 as D (6 bases). With 0 bases removed from V and 10 bases from J, the gap between germline ends came to 12 bases. The CDR3 contains 13 residues. The germline CDR1 and CDR2 sequences are SGHRS and YFSETQ.

The chain has TRBV4-1 and TRBJ1-2, with D possibly TRBD1 on 5 matching bases. CDR3 size: 14 residues. Looked up from germline, CDR1 is MGHRA and CDR2 is YSYEKL. V was pared by 4 bases and J by 0 bases, with 9 bases between. The CDR3 nucleotides read TGCGCCAGCAGCCTGGACATAGCTAACTATGGCTACACCTTC. Protein: CASSLDIANYGYTF.

This chain uses TRBV27 with TRBJ2-7; D is perhaps TRBD1 (6 bases). Germline lookup yields CDR1 MNHEY and CDR2 SMNVEV (reference sequence). CDR3 size: 15 residues. The ends were cut back, 4 bases at V and 3 bases at J, with 16 bases in the middle. As DNA, the CDR3 is TGTGCCAGCAGTTGGTCGTTTGGGGGCGTCTACGAGCAGTACTTC. It yields the protein CASSWSFGGVYEQYF.

This rearrangement joins TRBV6-5 to TRBJ1-1; 7 nucleotides align to TRBD1. The CDR3 has 14 residues. V trimming: 5 bases; J trimming: 3 bases; junction bases outside the gene matches: 6. Germline V gene data show CDR1 as MNHEY and CDR2 as SVGAGI. The CDR3 reads CASSDRQGYTEAFF. CDR3 sequence (DNA): TGTGCCAGCAGTGACAGACAGGGCTACACTGAAGCTTTCTTT.

The chain recombines TRBV14 with TRBJ2-2; tentatively, D is TRBD1 (6 bases). Looked up from germline, CDR1 is SGHDN and CDR2 is FVKESK. Trimming took off 1 base at V and 0 bases at J, with 9 bases between the two ends. There are 16 residues in the CDR3. The CDR3 coding sequence is TGTGCCAGCAGCCAAGTTACAGGGTCGAACACCGGGGAGCTGTTTTTT. Its translation: CASSQVTGSNTGELFF.

The sample holds one count of this clone. The chain is built from TRBV7-6 and TRBJ2-1; D is uncertain. Germline CDR1 reads SGHVS; CDR2 reads FNYEAQ. V was shortened by 2 bases and J by 8 bases, with 7 bases between the two germline ends. The CDR3 is made up of 12 amino acids. The CDR3 DNA reads as TGTGCCAGCAGCTTAAAAGCCGATGAGCAGTTCTTC. It yields the protein CASSLKADEQFF.

The chain has TRBV4-1 and TRBJ2-7; no definite D call. Germline CDR1 is MGHRA and CDR2 is YSYEKL. V shed 1 base and J shed 2 bases, with 6 bases lying between them. The CDR3 sequence is 13 residues long. CDR3 in amino acids: CASSQGGTYEQYF. The CDR3 DNA sequence: TGCGCCAGCAGCCAAGGAGGCACCTACGAGCAGTACTTC.

The genes are TRBV7-8 and TRBJ1-4, with D perhaps TRBD1 (6 bases). V lost 2 bases and J 6 bases, leaving 13 bases between the germline ends. Germline V lookup: CDR1 SGHVS, CDR2 FQNEAQ. The CDR3 spans 15 residues. The CDR3 is CASSLNPQGYEKLFF. The CDR3 DNA follows: TGTGCCAGCAGCTTAAATCCGCAGGGGTATGAAAAACTGTTTTTT. Together with reference TRBV7-8 and TRBJ1-4, the CDR3 gives the full variable domain: GAGVSQSPRYKVAKRGQDVALRCDPISGHVSLFWYQQALGQGPEFLTYFQNEAQLDKSGLPSDRFFAERPEGSVSTLKIQRTQQEDSAVYLCASSLNPQGYEKLFFGSGTQLSVL.

The chain employs TRBV7-9 and TRBJ1-4, with TRBD1 matching over 11 bases. V lost 5 bases and J lost 6; bases outside the gene matches: 2. This CDR3 spans 14 amino acids. CDR1 and CDR2 from the germline V gene are SEHNR and FQNEAQ (reference sequence). CDR3 in DNA: TGTGCCAGCAGCCGGACAGGGGGCTATGAAAAACTGTTTTTT. It encodes CASSRTGGYEKLFF.

The chain has TRBV9 and TRBJ1-3; D remains unclear. Looked up from germline, CDR1 is SGDLS and CDR2 is YYNGEE. The ends were cut back, 6 bases at V and 1 base at J, with 11 bases in the middle. The CDR3 spans 14 residues. The CDR3 DNA sequence: TGTGCCAGCAACCGTGACACTTCTGGAAACACCATATATTTT. This sequence encodes CASNRDTSGNTIYF.

V usage is TRBV4-3 and J usage is TRBJ2-7, with TRBD1 matching 11 bases. The CDR3 is made up of 15 amino acids. Trimming cost V 4 bases and J 0 bases; bases outside gene matches: 2. Per the germline V gene, CDR1 is LGHNA and CDR2 is YSLEER. This chain's CDR3 is CASSLGTGGSYEQYF. CDR3 DNA: TGCGCCAGCAGCCTAGGGACAGGGGGCTCCTACGAGCAGTACTTC.

The chain couples TRBV6-5 to TRBJ2-1, with 10 nucleotides matching TRBD2. J gave up 4 bases and V 2 bases, and 2 bases lay outside the gene matches. This CDR3 spans 15 amino acids. The germline gives CDR1 MNHEY, CDR2 SVGAGI. The DNA of the CDR3 is TGTGCCAGCAGTTACAGAGCGGGGGGGTACAATGAGCAGTTCTTC. Its protein product is CASSYRAGGYNEQFF.

The rearrangement uses TRBV5-1 and TRBJ1-1; D gene unclear. This CDR3 is 13 amino acids long. V was pared by 2 bases and J by 4 bases, with 9 bases between. CDR1 and CDR2 (germline): SGHRS, YFSETQ. The CDR3 DNA reads TGCGCCAGCAGCTTTATCCCCAGCACTGAAGCTTTCTTT. As protein: CASSFIPSTEAFF.

This clone appeared once. The chain is built from TRBV30 and TRBJ1-2; D call uncertain. Trimming took off 1 base at V and 6 bases at J, with 9 bases between the two ends. Germline V CDR1 and CDR2: GTSNPN, SVGIG (reference sequence). CDR3 size: 12 residues. The CDR3: CAWSGGRDGYTF. The CDR3 DNA reads TGTGCCTGGAGTGGAGGGAGAGATGGCTACACCTTC.

This clone was counted once. The rearrangement uses TRBV18 and TRBJ1-3, with 7 positions matching TRBD1. The CDR3 totals 14 residues. The V gene end was trimmed by 8 bases and the J gene end by 0 bases; junction bases not matched to a gene: 4. Germline V gene data show CDR1 as KGHSH and CDR2 as LQKENI. The CDR3 loop reads CASARDSSGNTIYF. The CDR3 DNA is TGTGCCAGCGCAAGGGACAGCTCTGGAAACACCATATATTTT.

This chain uses TRBV6-6 with TRBJ2-1, with D uncertain. Germline lookup yields CDR1 MNHNY and CDR2 SVGAGI (reference sequence). Trimming took 6 bases from V and 8 from J, leaving 11 bases between them. There are 12 residues in the CDR3. The DNA of the CDR3 is TGTGCCAGCAGGGCACCGAAAGATGAGCAGTTCTTC. This encodes CASRAPKDEQFF.

The rearrangement joins TRBV9 to TRBJ2-3; D perhaps matches TRBD2 (6 bases). V dropped 2 bases and J dropped 2 bases, with 12 bases sitting between them. This CDR3 has 15 amino acids. Germline assignment: CDR1 SGDLS and CDR2 YYNGEE. The CDR3 reads CASSVNGGYTDTQYF. The CDR3 nucleotides are TGTGCCAGCAGCGTGAACGGGGGTTACACAGATACGCAGTATTTT. The full variable domain, in which reference TRBV9 and TRBJ2-3 provide the parts outside the CDR3, is DSGVTQTPKHLITATGQRVTLRCSPRSGDLSVYWYQQSLDQGLQFLIQYYNGEERAKGNILERFSAQQFPDLHSELNLSSLELGDSALYFCASSVNGGYTDTQYFGPGTRLTVL.

The chain has TRBV7-2 and TRBJ2-1, with 7 bases identical to TRBD1. The ends lost 3 bases at V and 14 bases at J; junction bases unmatched: 10. The CDR3 contains 13 residues. The germline gives CDR1 SGHTA, CDR2 FQGNSA. The CDR3 DNA follows: TGTGCCAGCAGCTTCGGGTCGACAGGGAGTAAGTTCTTC. It translates to CASSFGSTGSKFF.

V usage is TRBV11-3 and J usage is TRBJ2-7, with 8 bases fitting TRBD2. J lost 6 bases, V lost 5 bases, and 15 bases had no gene match. Germline V gene data show CDR1 as SGHNT and CDR2 as YENEEA. This CDR3 is 16 amino acids long. The CDR3 DNA is TGTGCCAGCAGCCCCACCGGGGGGGACATGAGAACCGAGCAGTACTTC. It codes for CASSPTGGDMRTEQYF. The full variable domain, in which reference TRBV11-3 and TRBJ2-7 provide the parts outside the CDR3, is EAGVVQSPRYKIIEKKQPVAFWCNPISGHNTLYWYLQNLGQGPELLIRYENEEAVDDSQLPKDRFSAERLKGVDSTLKIQPAELGDSAVYLCASSPTGGDMRTEQYFGPGTRLTVT.